The sample holds many counts of the clone carrying this TCR beta chain. The sample comes from a study of regulatory T cells in long-lasting Graves disease. Through Arm-PCR of CDR3 regions and iRepertoire HTBI primers, TCR beta libraries were built. TCRdb passed the multiplex PCR reads through MiXCR, listing each CDR3 protein once. Of under 300,000 distinct CDR3 sequences in the sample, about 17% were seen once. V was trimmed by 2 bases and J by 3 bases, leaving 10 bases between them. The germline gives CDR1 MGHRA, CDR2 YSYEKL. The CDR3 is 14 residues long. Time point given: newly diagnosed GD, antithyroid drugs for less than 3 months. RNA extracted from PBMCs served as the sequencing template. These same records also appear under a second study, on T cells in Graves' hyperthyroidism and ophthalmopathy.

The rearrangement uses TRBV4-1 and TRBJ1-1, with D uncertain. Specimen: peripheral blood mononuclear cells (PBMCs), collected at new diagnosis, from a patient treated with antithyroid drugs. The TCR originated in a woman in her twenties or thirties with Graves disease. This CDR3 is CASSQKGRDTEAFF. DNA of the CDR3: TGCGCCAGCAGCCAAAAGGGAAGGGACACTGAAGCTTTCTTT.